Sequencing of this T cell receptor beta chain was carried out in a study of blood T cells in healthy people across ages. The authors ran a second PCR of about 7 to 11 cycles using a sample-barcoded 5' primer and a J-beta primer mix. TCRdb redid the calling of the 5' RACE reads with MiXCR, one entry per CDR3 protein. The table shows around 1,000,000 distinct CDR3 sequences, with about 25% occurring only once. Isolation yielded PBMCs, at least 6.5 million per sample, in every case. CDR3 length: 18 amino acids. Germline-derived CDR1 and CDR2 are MDHEN and SYDVKM. Trimming left V 4 bases short and J 3 bases short, with 25 bases between. This clonotype appeared a few times. The data were also submitted as part of a second study, on T cells of mothers and their children.

This chain links TRBV28 with TRBJ2-7; D is possibly TRBD1 or TRBD2 (5 bases each). The sequence was collected from a girl aged 2 to 9 in good health. The material sequenced was blood. Written as DNA, the CDR3 is TGTGCCAGCAGTTCCTCCGGGGCCCCGGGCCCTCCTGTCTACGAGCAGTACTTC. Encoded protein: CASSSSGAPGPPVYEQYF.